This TCR beta chain was recovered during a study of OX40 agonist ivuxolimab in advanced cancers. The overall study: Under the entry rules, prior anti-PD-1, anti-PD-L1 or anti-CTLA-4 therapy was allowed, and about 40% had some.

The CDR3 is 14 residues long. Germline-derived CDR1 and CDR2 are SGHTA and FQGNSA. V gave up 2 bases and J gave up 4 bases, with 12 bases separating them. Notes on the study in general: Fewer expanded clones were found on average in CD4+ than in CD8+ T cells.

Clones were sequenced by immunoSEQ multiplex PCR, and TCRdb holds only the in-frame ones, with some missing. The sample has more than 50,000 clones; 70% to 80% are singletons. As concerns this clone: Its antigen is still unknown.

The clonotype originates from an adult with an advanced solid tumor such as melanoma, head and neck, liver or kidney cancer. Here the sequenced sample was CD4+ or CD8+ T cells sorted from blood, taken in a trial of the OX40 agonist ivuxolimab. The chain links TRBV7-2 to TRBJ2-7, with D unclear. This chain's CDR3 is CASSLSNLPYEQYF. In nucleotides, the CDR3 is TGTGCCAGCAGCTTAAGTAACCTACCTTACGAGCAGTACTTC.